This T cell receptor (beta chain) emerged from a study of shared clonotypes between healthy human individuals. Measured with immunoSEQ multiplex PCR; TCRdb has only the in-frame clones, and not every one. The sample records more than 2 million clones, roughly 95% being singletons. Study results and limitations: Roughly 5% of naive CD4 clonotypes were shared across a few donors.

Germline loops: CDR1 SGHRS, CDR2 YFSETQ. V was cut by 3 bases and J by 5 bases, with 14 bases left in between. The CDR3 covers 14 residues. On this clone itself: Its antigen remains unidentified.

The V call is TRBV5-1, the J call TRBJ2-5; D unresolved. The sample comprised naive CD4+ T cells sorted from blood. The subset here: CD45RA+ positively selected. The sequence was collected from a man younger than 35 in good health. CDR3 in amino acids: CASSSAAGLETQYF. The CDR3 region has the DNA TGCGCCAGCAGCTCCGCGGCAGGCCTGGAGACCCAGTACTTC.